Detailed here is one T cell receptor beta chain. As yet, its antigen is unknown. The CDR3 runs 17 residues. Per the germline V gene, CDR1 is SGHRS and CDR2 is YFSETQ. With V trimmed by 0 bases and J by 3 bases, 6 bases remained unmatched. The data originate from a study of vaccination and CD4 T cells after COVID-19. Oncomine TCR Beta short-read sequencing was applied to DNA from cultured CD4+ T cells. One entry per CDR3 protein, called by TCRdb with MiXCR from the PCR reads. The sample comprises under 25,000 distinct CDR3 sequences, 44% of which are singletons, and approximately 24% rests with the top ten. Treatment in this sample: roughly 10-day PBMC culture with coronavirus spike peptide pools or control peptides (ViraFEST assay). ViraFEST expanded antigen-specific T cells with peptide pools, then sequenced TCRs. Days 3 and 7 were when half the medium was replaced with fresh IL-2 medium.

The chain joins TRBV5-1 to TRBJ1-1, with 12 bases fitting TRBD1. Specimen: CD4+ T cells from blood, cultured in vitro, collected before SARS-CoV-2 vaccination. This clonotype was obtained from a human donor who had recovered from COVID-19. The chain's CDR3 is CASSLAGTGGRDTEAFF. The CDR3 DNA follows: TGCGCCAGCAGCTTGGCCGGGACAGGGGGCCGCGACACTGAAGCTTTCTTT.